The sequence of this TCR beta chain was determined in a study of human T cells and chemical hapten exposure. This clonotype was recorded many times. Time point of the sample: pre-sensitization, week 0. This sample's treatment: therapeutic diphenylcyclopropenone sensitization with weekly scalp DPC. TCRdb used MiXCR to reprocess the RACE reads, holding one entry per CDR3 protein. This repertoire shows roughly 51,000 distinct CDR3 sequences, 9.5% to 10% found once; its top ten account for 9.6%. Germline V CDR1 and CDR2: SGHRS, YFSETQ. CDR3 length: 15 residues. The ends lost 1 base at V and 8 bases at J; junction bases unmatched: 6.

The J gene is TRBJ1-6, the V gene TRBV5-1; TRBD1 aligns across 7 bases. The sequence derives from a man aged 40-49 years with alopecia areata. Some clones in this sample may be carry-over from other donors' samples. The sequencing used whole blood, collected in connection with sensitization to the hapten diphenylcyclopropenone (DPC). In DNA form, the CDR3 reads TGCGCCAGCAGCTTGACAGGGGATGAGGATTCACCCCTCCACTTT. It translates to CASSLTGDEDSPLHF.